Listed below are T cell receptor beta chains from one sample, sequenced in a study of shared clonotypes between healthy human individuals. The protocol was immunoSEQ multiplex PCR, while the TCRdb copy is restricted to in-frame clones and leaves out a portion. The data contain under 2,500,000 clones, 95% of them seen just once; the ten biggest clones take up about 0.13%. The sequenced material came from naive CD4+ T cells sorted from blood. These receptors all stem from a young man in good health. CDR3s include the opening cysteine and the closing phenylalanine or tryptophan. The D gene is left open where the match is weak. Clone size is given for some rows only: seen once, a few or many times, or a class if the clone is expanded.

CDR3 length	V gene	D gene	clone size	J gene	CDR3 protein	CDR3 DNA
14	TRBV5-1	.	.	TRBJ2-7	CASSLGRETGEQYF	TGCGCCAGCAGCTTGGGGCGGGAAACGGGCGAGCAGTACTTC
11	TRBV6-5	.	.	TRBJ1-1	CASSRGTEAFF	TGTGCCAGCAGTCGGGGAACTGAAGCTTTCTTT
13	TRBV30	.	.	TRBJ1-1	CAWSQEMNTEAFF	TGTGCCTGGAGTCAGGAGATGAACACTGAAGCTTTCTTT
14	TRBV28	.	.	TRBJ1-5	CASSLSGQNQPQHF	TGTGCCAGCAGTTTAAGTGGTCAGAATCAGCCCCAGCATTTT
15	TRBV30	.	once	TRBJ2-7	CAWRELGGGTYEQYF	TGTGCCTGGAGGGAGCTGGGGGGAGGAACCTACGAGCAGTACTTC
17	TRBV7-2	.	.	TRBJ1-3	CASSYPGRSFSGNTIYF	TGTGCCAGCAGCTACCCGGGACGGAGTTTCTCTGGAAACACCATATATTTT
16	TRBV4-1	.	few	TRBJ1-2	CASSQEGLAAPYGYTF	TGCGCCAGCAGCCAAGAAGGTCTGGCAGCCCCCTATGGCTACACCTTC
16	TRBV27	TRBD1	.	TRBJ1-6	CASSYGQGNDNSPLHF	TGTGCCAGCAGCTACGGACAGGGTAATGATAATTCACCCCTCCACTTT
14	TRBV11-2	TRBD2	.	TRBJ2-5	CASSLSGGRETQYF	TGTGCCAGCAGCTTATCGGGGGGACGAGAGACCCAGTACTTC
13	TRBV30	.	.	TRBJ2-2	CAETGTNTGELFF	TGTGCCGAAACAGGAACGAACACCGGGGAGCTGTTTTTT
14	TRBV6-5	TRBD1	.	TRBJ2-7	CASSSRTGIGEQYF	TGTGCCAGCAGTTCAAGGACAGGGATAGGCGAGCAGTACTTC
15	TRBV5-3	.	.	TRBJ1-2	CARSLMRQEGYGYTF	TGTGCCAGAAGCTTGATGAGACAGGAGGGTTATGGCTACACCTTC
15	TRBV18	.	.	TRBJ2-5	CASSRIRDTQETQYF	TGTGCCAGCTCACGGATCCGGGACACCCAAGAGACCCAGTACTTC
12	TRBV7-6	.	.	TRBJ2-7	CASSLIPYEQYF	TGTGCCAGCAGCCTAATTCCCTACGAGCAGTACTTC
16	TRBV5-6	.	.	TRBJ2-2	CASSLLGSLVTGELFF	TGTGCCAGCAGCTTGCTAGGCAGCTTAGTCACCGGGGAGCTGTTTTTT
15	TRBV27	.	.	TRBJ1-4	CASSANGWSNEKLFF	TGTGCCAGCAGTGCCAACGGGTGGTCTAATGAAAAACTGTTTTTT
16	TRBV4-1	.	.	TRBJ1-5	CASSQEPGGGNQPQHF	TGCGCCAGCAGCCAAGAACCCGGGGGTGGCAATCAGCCCCAGCATTTT
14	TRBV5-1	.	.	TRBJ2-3	CASSSLEGGDTQYF	TGCGCCAGCAGCTCCCTGGAGGGGGGAGATACGCAGTATTTT
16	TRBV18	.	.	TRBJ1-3	CASSPTQGGVGNTIYF	TGTGCCAGCTCCCCAACACAGGGAGGCGTTGGAAACACCATATATTTT
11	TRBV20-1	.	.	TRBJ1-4	CSAKGGEKLFF	TGCAGTGCTAAGGGAGGGGAAAAACTGTTTTTT
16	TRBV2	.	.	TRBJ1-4	CASSEIGGPTNEKLFF	TGTGCCAGCAGTGAAATCGGGGGGCCAACTAATGAAAAACTGTTTTTT
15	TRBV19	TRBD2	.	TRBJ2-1	CASSLTSGRMNEQFF	TGTGCCAGTAGCCTAACCAGCGGGAGAATGAATGAGCAGTTCTTC
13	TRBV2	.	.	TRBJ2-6	CASSEKGANVLTF	TGTGCCAGCAGTGAAAAGGGGGCCAACGTCCTGACTTTC
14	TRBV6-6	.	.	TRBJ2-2	CASRSGTETGELFF	TGTGCCAGCAGGTCCGGGACGGAGACCGGGGAGCTGTTTTTT